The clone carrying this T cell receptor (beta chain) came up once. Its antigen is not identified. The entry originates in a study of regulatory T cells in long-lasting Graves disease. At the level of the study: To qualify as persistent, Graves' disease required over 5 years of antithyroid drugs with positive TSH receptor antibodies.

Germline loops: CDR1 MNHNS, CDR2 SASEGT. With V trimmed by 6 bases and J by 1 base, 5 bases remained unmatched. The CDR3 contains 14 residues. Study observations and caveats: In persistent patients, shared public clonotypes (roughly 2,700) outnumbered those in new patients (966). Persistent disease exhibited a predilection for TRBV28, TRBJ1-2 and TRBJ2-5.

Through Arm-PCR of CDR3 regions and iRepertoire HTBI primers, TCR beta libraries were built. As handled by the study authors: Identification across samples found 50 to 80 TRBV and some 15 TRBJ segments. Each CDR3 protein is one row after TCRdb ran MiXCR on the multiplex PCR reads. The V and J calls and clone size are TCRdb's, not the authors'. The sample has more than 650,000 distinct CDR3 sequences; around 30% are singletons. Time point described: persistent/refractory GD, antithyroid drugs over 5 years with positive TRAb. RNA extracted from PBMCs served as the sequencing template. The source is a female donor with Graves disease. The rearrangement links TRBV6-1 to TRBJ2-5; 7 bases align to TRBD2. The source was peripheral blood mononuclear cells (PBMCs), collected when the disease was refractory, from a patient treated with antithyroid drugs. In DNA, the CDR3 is TGTGCCAGCAGCCGCGGGGGACTCCAAGAGACCCAGTACTTC. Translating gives CASSRGGLQETQYF.